This entry lists 32 T cell receptor beta chains sequenced from one sample in a study of blood T cell repertoires in COVID-19. Generated by immunoSEQ multiplex PCR, the TCRdb table keeps only in-frame clones and is missing some. This sample has under 250,000 clones, with about 84% found just once. Material for sequencing was PBMCs or T cells enriched from blood (not recorded which). The receptor set was obtained from a man aged 25 to 45 with acute COVID-19.

The chain recombines TRBV2 with TRBJ1-3; D unresolved. V was pared by 1 base and J by 0 bases, with 7 bases between. CDR1 is SNHLY and CDR2 is FYNNEI in the germline V gene. This CDR3 region has 15 residues. CDR3 in amino acids: CASSEGPSSGNTIYF. The CDR3 coding sequence is TGTGCCAGCAGTGAAGGTCCGAGCTCTGGAAACACCATATATTTT.

This chain connects TRBV5-1 to TRBJ1-5; D is unclear. This CDR3 comprises 14 residues. Per the germline V gene, CDR1 is SGHRS and CDR2 is YFSETQ. V was pared by 0 bases and J by 3 bases, with 7 bases between. CDR3 in amino acids: CASSLGSHNQPQHF. The CDR3 bases are TGCGCCAGCAGCTTGGGCAGTCACAATCAGCCCCAGCATTTT. The full variable domain, completed using reference TRBV5-1 and TRBJ1-5, is KAGVTQTPRYLIKTRGQQVTLSCSPISGHRSVSWYQQTPGQGLQFLFEYFSETQRNKGNFPGRFSGRQFSNSRSEMNVSTLELGDSALYLCASSLGSHNQPQHFGDGTRLSIL.

V gene TRBV12-3 or TRBV12-4 combines with J gene TRBJ1-3; D gene uncertain. The CDR3 contains 11 residues. Trimming left V 3 bases short and J 9 bases short, with 6 bases between. The DNA of the CDR3 is TGTGCCAGCAGTTTTGAGAGCACCATATATTTT. The encoded protein is CASSFESTIYF.

The chain employs TRBV5-1 and TRBJ2-5; 7 bases map to TRBD2. This CDR3 region has 12 residues. After removal of 4 bases from V and 4 bases from J, the junction contained 1 base not matched to a gene. CDR1 and CDR2 from the germline V gene are SGHRS and YFSETQ. CDR3 in amino acids: CASSPGGETQYF. The CDR3 DNA is TGCGCCAGCAGCCCGGGGGGAGAGACCCAGTACTTC.

CDR3 loop: CASSPPGQPNQPQHF. The CDR3 DNA is TGTGCCAGTAGTCCACCGGGACAGCCCAATCAGCCCCAGCATTTT. J is TRBJ1-5 and V is TRBV19; 7 bases are shared with TRBD1. J gave up 3 bases and V 5 bases, and 7 bases lay outside the gene matches. Germline V gives CDR1 LNHDA, CDR2 SQIVND (reference sequence). The CDR3 length is 15 residues.

This sequence joins TRBV27 and TRBJ1-6, with a tentative D call TRBD1 (6 bases). This CDR3 is built from 18 residues. Deletions cut 0 bases from V and 0 bases from J, with 12 bases between. Per the germline V gene, CDR1 is MNHEY and CDR2 is SMNVEV (reference sequence). The CDR3 nucleotides read TGTGCCAGCAGTTTATCGAGGGGGGGGAACTCCTATAATTCACCCCTCCACTTT. Translation gives CASSLSRGGNSYNSPLHF.

V and J are TRBV11-3 and TRBJ2-7, with D maybe TRBD1 (6 bases). The V and J ends lost 5 bases and 6 bases respectively, with 17 bases between them. Germline V gene data show CDR1 as SGHNT and CDR2 as YENEEA. This CDR3 has 14 residues. The CDR3: CASSAQQGSSEQYF. DNA of the CDR3: TGTGCCAGCAGCGCTCAACAGGGCTCGTCCGAGCAGTACTTC.

The chain couples TRBV21-1 to TRBJ1-2. TRBV21-1 is shown as a pseudogene. The CDR3 is made up of 14 amino acids. This chain's CDR3 is CASPVGGFCFRYTF. CDR3 bases: TGTGCCAGCCCCGTCGGAGGGTTCTGTTTTCGCTACACCTTC.

CDR3 sequence: CASSSRTGSVHSYEQYF. CDR3 bases: TGTGCCAGCAGCTCCCGGACAGGGAGTGTACACTCCTACGAGCAGTACTTC. The chain is built from TRBV7-3 and TRBJ2-7; 8 nucleotides match TRBD1. This CDR3 is built from 17 residues. Germline lookup yields CDR1 SGHTA and CDR2 FQGTGA. V shed 4 bases, J shed 0 bases, and the junction held 11 bases outside the gene matches.

The chain combines TRBV6-5 with TRBJ1-1, with TRBD1 identical over 9 bases. This CDR3 region has 14 residues. After removal of 5 bases from V and 4 bases from J, the junction contained 5 bases not matched to a gene. Germline V CDR1 and CDR2: MNHEY, SVGAGI. The DNA of the CDR3 is TGTGCCAGCAGTCCCGGGACAGGGATCACTGAAGCTTTCTTT. Translated: CASSPGTGITEAFF.

The CDR3 loop is CASSARLGGQADTQYF. The CDR3, as DNA: TGTGCCAGCAGCGCCCGACTGGGAGGGCAGGCAGATACGCAGTATTTT. The V call is TRBV7-9, the J call TRBJ2-3; 7 bases agree with TRBD2. The germline V gene encodes CDR1 SEHNR and CDR2 FQNEAQ (reference sequence). The CDR3 extends over 16 amino acids. J was trimmed by 4 bases and V by 5 bases; bases with no gene match: 12.

The chain links TRBV4-1 to TRBJ1-1, with TRBD1 matching 10 bases. This CDR3 comprises 17 residues. Trimming cost V 3 bases and J 0 bases; bases outside gene matches: 7. From germline, CDR1 is MGHRA and CDR2 YSYEKL. CDR3 protein: CASSQAGQGRLNTEAFF. CDR3 bases: TGCGCCAGCAGCCAGGCGGGACAGGGGAGATTGAACACTGAAGCTTTCTTT.

The V gene is TRBV10-3, the J gene TRBJ1-1; maybe TRBD1 (5 bases). Between the trimmed V and J ends, which lost 6 bases and 0 bases, there was a span of 14 bases. Germline CDR1 and CDR2: ENHRY and SYGVKD. CDR3 size: 15 residues. The chain's CDR3 is CAISPAGGMNTEAFF. In DNA, the CDR3 is TGTGCCATCAGCCCCGCGGGGGGTATGAACACTGAAGCTTTCTTT.

J is TRBJ2-3 and V is TRBV5-4, with D perhaps matching TRBD2 (5 bases). Germline V CDR1 and CDR2: SGHNT, YYREEE (reference sequence). V lost 0 bases to trimming and J lost 2 bases, with 10 bases between them. The length of the CDR3 is 15 residues. CDR3 residues: CASSLDTGFTDTQYF. In DNA form, the CDR3 reads TGTGCCAGCAGCTTGGATACGGGATTCACAGATACGCAGTATTTT.

The V gene is TRBV7-3, the J gene TRBJ1-6; possibly TRBD1 for D (5 bases). Germline V CDR1 and CDR2: SGHTA, FQGTGA. Trimming removed 2 bases at V and 4 bases at J, with 9 bases between. This CDR3 is built from 15 residues. CDR3 in amino acids: CASSLEAGYNSPLHF. The DNA of the CDR3 is TGTGCCAGCAGCTTAGAAGCAGGGTATAATTCACCCCTCCACTTT. Using reference TRBV7-3 and TRBJ1-6 for the parts outside the CDR3, the full variable domain is GAGVSQTPSNKVTEKGKYVELRCDPISGHTALYWYRQSLGQGPEFLIYFQGTGAADDSGLPNDRFFAVRPEGSVSTLKIQRTERGDSAVYLCASSLEAGYNSPLHFGNGTRLTVT.

The genes are TRBV6-1 and TRBJ1-6; 7 bases fit TRBD1. The CDR3 is 17 residues long. Per the germline V gene, CDR1 is MNHNS and CDR2 is SASEGT. V was pared by 4 bases and J by 0 bases, with 6 bases of the junction left unmatched. The CDR3: CASSARDRSSYNSPLHF. CDR3 in DNA: TGTGCCAGCAGTGCGAGGGACAGAAGCTCCTATAATTCACCCCTCCACTTT.

This chain joins TRBV9 and TRBJ1-4; the match to TRBD1 covers 10 bases. The germline CDR1 and CDR2 sequences are SGDLS and YYNGEE. CDR3 length: 15 residues. The junction had 9 bases not matched to a gene; V was cut back by 4 bases and J by 9 bases. CDR3 nucleotide sequence: TGTGCCAGCAGCATGCGCGGGACAGGGGATCAAAAACTGTTTTTT. Amino acids: CASSMRGTGDQKLFF.

This chain joins TRBV19 and TRBJ1-2; 7 nucleotides align to TRBD1. The CDR3 is 15 residues long. Germline CDR1 reads LNHDA; CDR2 reads SQIVND (reference sequence). The junction had 9 bases not matched to a gene; V was cut back by 4 bases and J by 4 bases. In DNA form, the CDR3 reads TGTGCCAGTAGTACCACAGGGGCGCCTCTCTATGGCTACACCTTC. Translating it yields CASSTTGAPLYGYTF.

Here the CDR3 DNA reads TGTGCCAGTAGTATCTGGCAGTTGAACACTGAAGCTTTCTTT. Its protein is CASSIWQLNTEAFF. The chain has TRBV19 and TRBJ1-1; D gene uncertain. Germline CDR1 LNHDA, CDR2 SQIVND (reference sequence). Trimming removed 3 bases at V and 0 bases at J, with 8 bases between. The CDR3 is made up of 14 amino acids.

The chain recombines TRBV7-2 with TRBJ2-3; 8 bases line up with TRBD2. The CDR3 contains 15 residues. Looked up from germline, CDR1 is SGHTA and CDR2 is FQGNSA. The ends lost 5 bases at V and 4 bases at J; junction bases unmatched: 8. In DNA, the CDR3 is TGTGCCAGCAGCCTGAGCGGGGGCCGAGCAGATACGCAGTATTTT. Translation: CASSLSGGRADTQYF.

The V gene is TRBV29-1, the J gene TRBJ2-2, with a possible D match to TRBD2 (7 bases). Germline loops: CDR1 SQVTM, CDR2 ANQGSEA. The CDR3 has 13 amino acids. V was pared by 4 bases and J by 5 bases, with 11 bases between. CDR3 sequence (DNA): TGCAGCGTTGTGCGGGGGCGGACCGGGGAGCTGTTTTTT. Its translation: CSVVRGRTGELFF.

This chain connects TRBV4-1 to TRBJ2-3, with 9 positions matching TRBD2. Germline V gene sequence: CDR1 MGHRA, CDR2 YSYEKL. V shed 4 bases and J 0 bases; nucleotides not matched to a gene: 8. CDR3 size: 17 residues. The CDR3 reads CASSRLVSGGSTDTQYF. The CDR3 nucleotides read TGCGCCAGCAGCCGTTTGGTTAGCGGGGGAAGCACAGATACGCAGTATTTT.

This clone has more than one count but fewer than ten. V usage is TRBV10-2 and J usage is TRBJ2-7, with TRBD1 matching 7 bases. Germline values: CDR1 WSHSY, CDR2 SAAADI. The junction had 9 bases not matched to a gene; V was cut back by 6 bases and J by 4 bases. The CDR3 loop spans 14 amino acids. The CDR3 DNA reads TGCGCCAGCAGGAACCGACAGGGAACGTACGAGCAGTACTTC. It is translated as CASRNRQGTYEQYF.

The V call is TRBV7-3, the J call TRBJ2-1, with 10 bases fitting TRBD1. The CDR3 extends over 15 amino acids. Germline V CDR1 and CDR2: SGHTA, FQGTGA. Trimming took 5 bases from V and 4 from J; bases not matched to a gene: 5. CDR3 loop: CASSLGQGEYNEQFF. The CDR3, as DNA: TGTGCCAGCAGCCTTGGACAGGGGGAATACAATGAGCAGTTCTTC.

This chain connects TRBV27 to TRBJ1-6; 10 nucleotides align to TRBD1. Trimming took 7 bases from V and 6 from J; bases not matched to a gene: 6. The CDR3 runs to 15 residues. CDR1 and CDR2 (germline): MNHEY, SMNVEV (reference sequence). The CDR3 nucleotides read TGTGCCAGCACACCAAGGGACAGGGGTAATTCACCCCTCCACTTT. Its protein is CASTPRDRGNSPLHF.

The CDR3 sequence is CASRQGINQPQHF. The CDR3 DNA sequence: TGTGCCAGTAGACAGGGGATCAATCAGCCCCAGCATTTT. The chain carries TRBV28 and TRBJ1-5, with 8 positions matching TRBD1. V dropped 9 bases and J dropped 3; count of bases not matched to a gene: 4. CDR3 length: 13 amino acids. Germline V gene sequence: CDR1 MDHEN, CDR2 SYDVKM. Full variable domain (remainder filled in from reference TRBV28 and TRBJ1-5): DVKVTQSSRYLVKRTGEKVFLECVQDMDHENMFWYRQDPGLGLRLIYFSYDVKMKEKGDIPEGYSVSREKKERFSLILESASTNQTSMYLCASRQGINQPQHFGDGTRLSIL.

The CDR3 nucleotides are TGTGCCAGTAGTCCAATGGGCCCAGGGGAAGCTTTCTTT. Its protein is CASSPMGPGEAFF. J is TRBJ1-1 and V is TRBV19; D possibly corresponds to TRBD1 (5 bases). The V end was cut by 5 bases, the J end by 8 bases, with 15 bases between. Germline V gene lookup returns CDR1 LNHDA and CDR2 SQIVND (reference sequence). The CDR3 runs to 13 residues.

The V call is TRBV5-1, the J call TRBJ2-2; 7 positions match TRBD2. CDR1 is SGHRS, CDR2 YFSETQ, per germline. The V segment lost 2 bases and the J segment 0 bases; nucleotides outside the gene matches: 1. The CDR3 has 15 amino acids. The CDR3 sequence: CASSFSGANTGELFF. The CDR3 coding sequence is TGCGCCAGCAGCTTCAGCGGGGCGAACACCGGGGAGCTGTTTTTT.

The DNA of the CDR3 is TGTGCCAGCATGACAGGGGCCTTAATGAACACTGAAGCTTTCTTT. Translating gives CASMTGALMNTEAFF. The gene calls are TRBV5-5 and TRBJ1-1; 8 bases align to TRBD1. Trimming cost V 6 bases and J 0 bases; bases outside gene matches: 7. The germline gives CDR1 SGHKS, CDR2 YYEKEE (reference sequence). This CDR3 is built from 15 residues.

The J gene is TRBJ2-7, the V gene TRBV3-1 (or the pseudogene TRBV3-2), with 7 bases lining up with TRBD1. V trimming: 4 bases; J trimming: 3 bases; junction bases outside the gene matches: 15. This CDR3 has 17 residues. Germline V lookup: CDR1 LGHDT, CDR2 YNNKEL (reference sequence). The CDR3 spells CASSRRGQPLEFYEQYF. CDR3 bases: TGTGCCAGCAGCCGAAGGGGACAGCCCCTAGAATTCTACGAGCAGTACTTC.

This chain connects TRBV10-3 to TRBJ1-2; 7 bases are shared with TRBD1. This CDR3 has 15 amino acids. The germline V gene has CDR1 ENHRY and CDR2 SYGVKD. V shed 6 bases, J shed 4 bases, and the junction held 11 bases outside the gene matches. CDR3 nucleotides: TGTGCCATCAGACAAACCGGGACAGAGAGCTATGGCTACACCTTC. It specifies CAIRQTGTESYGYTF.

The V call is TRBV9, the J call TRBJ2-3; 7 positions match TRBD2. This CDR3 is 15 amino acids long. Germline loops: CDR1 SGDLS, CDR2 YYNGEE. The V gene end was trimmed by 0 bases and the J gene end by 11 bases; junction bases not matched to a gene: 12. The CDR3 nucleotides are TGTGCCAGCAGCGTAGGAGACGGGGGGATCTGGGAGCAGTATTTT. This sequence encodes CASSVGDGGIWEQYF.